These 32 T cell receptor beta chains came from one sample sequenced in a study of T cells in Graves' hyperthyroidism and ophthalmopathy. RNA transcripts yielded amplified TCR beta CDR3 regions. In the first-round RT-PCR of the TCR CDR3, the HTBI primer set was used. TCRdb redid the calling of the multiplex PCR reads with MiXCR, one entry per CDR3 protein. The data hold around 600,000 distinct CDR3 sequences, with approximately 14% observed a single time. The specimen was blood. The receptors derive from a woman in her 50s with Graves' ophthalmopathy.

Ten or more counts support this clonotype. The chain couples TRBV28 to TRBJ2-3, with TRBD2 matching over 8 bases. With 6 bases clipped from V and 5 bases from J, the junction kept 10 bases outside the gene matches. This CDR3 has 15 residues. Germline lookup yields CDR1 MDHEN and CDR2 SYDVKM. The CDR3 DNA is TGTGCCAGCAGCCTAAGCGGGAGTAGGGGAGATACGCAGTATTTT. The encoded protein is CASSLSGSRGDTQYF.

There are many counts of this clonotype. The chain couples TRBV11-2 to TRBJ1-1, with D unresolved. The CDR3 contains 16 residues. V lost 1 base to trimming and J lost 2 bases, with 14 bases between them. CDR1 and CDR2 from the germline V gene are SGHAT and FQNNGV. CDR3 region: CASSLALPSLNTEAFF. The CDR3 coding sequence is TGTGCCAGCAGCTTAGCTCTCCCCTCTTTAAACACTGAAGCTTTCTTT.

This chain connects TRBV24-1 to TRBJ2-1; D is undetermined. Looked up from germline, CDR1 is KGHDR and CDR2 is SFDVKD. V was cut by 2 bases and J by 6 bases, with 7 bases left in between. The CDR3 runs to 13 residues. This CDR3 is CATSDSYLNEQFF. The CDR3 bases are TGTGCCACCAGTGATTCCTACCTCAATGAGCAGTTCTTC.

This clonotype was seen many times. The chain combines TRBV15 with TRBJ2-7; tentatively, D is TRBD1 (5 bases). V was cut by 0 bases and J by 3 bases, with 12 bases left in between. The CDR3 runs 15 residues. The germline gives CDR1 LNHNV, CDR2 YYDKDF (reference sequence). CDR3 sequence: CATSRDDSLNYEQYF. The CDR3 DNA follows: TGTGCCACCAGCAGAGACGACAGCCTAAACTACGAGCAGTACTTC.

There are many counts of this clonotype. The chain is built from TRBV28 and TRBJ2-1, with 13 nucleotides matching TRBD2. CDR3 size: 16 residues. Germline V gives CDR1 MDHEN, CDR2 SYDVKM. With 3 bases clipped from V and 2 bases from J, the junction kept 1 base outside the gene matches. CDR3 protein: CASSFGLAGAYNEQFF. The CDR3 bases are TGTGCCAGCAGTTTCGGACTAGCGGGGGCCTACAATGAGCAGTTCTTC. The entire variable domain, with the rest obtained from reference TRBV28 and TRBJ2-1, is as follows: DVKVTQSSRYLVKRTGEKVFLECVQDMDHENMFWYRQDPGLGLRLIYFSYDVKMKEKGDIPEGYSVSREKKERFSLILESASTNQTSMYLCASSFGLAGAYNEQFFGPGTRLTVL.

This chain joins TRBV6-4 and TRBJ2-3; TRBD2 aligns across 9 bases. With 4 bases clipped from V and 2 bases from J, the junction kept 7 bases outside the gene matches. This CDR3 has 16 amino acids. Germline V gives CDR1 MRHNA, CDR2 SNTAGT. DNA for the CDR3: TGTGCCAGCAGTGCGAGGCGGACTAGCGTCACAGATACGCAGTATTTT. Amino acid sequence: CASSARRTSVTDTQYF.

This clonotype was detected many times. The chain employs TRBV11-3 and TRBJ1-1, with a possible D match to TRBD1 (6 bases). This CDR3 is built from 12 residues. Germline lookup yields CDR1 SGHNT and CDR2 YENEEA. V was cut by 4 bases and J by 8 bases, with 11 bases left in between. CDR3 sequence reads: CASSYDQGEAFF. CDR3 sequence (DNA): TGTGCCAGCAGCTACGACCAGGGGGAAGCTTTCTTT.

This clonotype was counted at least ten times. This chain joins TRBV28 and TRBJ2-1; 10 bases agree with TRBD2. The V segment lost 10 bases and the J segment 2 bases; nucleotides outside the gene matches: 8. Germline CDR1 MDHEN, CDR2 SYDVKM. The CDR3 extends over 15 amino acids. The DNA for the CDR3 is TGTGCCACCACTAGCGGGGCCCCGCCCTACAATGAGCAGTTCTTC. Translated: CATTSGAPPYNEQFF.

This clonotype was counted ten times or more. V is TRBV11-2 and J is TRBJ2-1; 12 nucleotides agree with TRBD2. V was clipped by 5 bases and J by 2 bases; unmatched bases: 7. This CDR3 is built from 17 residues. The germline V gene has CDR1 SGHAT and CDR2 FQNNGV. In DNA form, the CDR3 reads TGTGCCAGCAGCCCTAGCGGGAGGGCCAGACCCTACAATGAGCAGTTCTTC. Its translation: CASSPSGRARPYNEQFF.

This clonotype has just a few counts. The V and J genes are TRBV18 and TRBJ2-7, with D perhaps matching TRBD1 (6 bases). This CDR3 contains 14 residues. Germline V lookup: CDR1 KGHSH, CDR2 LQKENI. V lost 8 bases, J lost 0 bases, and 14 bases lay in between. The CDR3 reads CASAGQTYSYEQYF. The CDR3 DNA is TGTGCCAGCGCAGGACAGACGTACTCCTACGAGCAGTACTTC. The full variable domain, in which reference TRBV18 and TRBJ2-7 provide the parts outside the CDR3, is NAGVMQNPRHLVRRRGQEARLRCSPMKGHSHVYWYRQLPEEGLKFMVYLQKENIIDESGMPKERFSAEFPKEGPSILRIQQVVRGDSAAYFCASAGQTYSYEQYFGPGTRLTVT.

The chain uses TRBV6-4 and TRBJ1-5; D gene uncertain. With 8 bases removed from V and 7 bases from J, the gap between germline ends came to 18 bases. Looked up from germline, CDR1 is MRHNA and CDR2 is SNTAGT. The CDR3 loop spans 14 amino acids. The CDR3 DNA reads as TGTGCCAGCGATCGACGGCCTGGGGAGCAGCCCCAGCATTTT. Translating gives CASDRRPGEQPQHF.

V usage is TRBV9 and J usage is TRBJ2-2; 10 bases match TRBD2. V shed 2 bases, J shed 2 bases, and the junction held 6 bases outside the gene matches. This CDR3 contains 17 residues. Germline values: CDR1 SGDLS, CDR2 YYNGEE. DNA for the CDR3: TGTGCCAGCAGCGTGGAAGCGGGAGGGGAAAACACCGGGGAGCTGTTTTTT. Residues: CASSVEAGGENTGELFF.

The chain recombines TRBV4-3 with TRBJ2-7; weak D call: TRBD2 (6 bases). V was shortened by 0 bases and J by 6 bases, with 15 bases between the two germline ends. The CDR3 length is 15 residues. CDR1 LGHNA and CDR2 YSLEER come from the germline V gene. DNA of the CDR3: TGCGCCAGCAGCCAAGATAAGTGGCAGGGAGGCGAGCAGTACTTC. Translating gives CASSQDKWQGGEQYF.

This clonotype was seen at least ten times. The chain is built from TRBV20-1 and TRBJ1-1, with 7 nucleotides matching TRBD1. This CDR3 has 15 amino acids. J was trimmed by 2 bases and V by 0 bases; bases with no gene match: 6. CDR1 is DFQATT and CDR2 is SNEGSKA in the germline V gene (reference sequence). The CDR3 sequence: CSAREPAGGNTEAFF. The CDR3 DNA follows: TGCAGTGCTAGAGAGCCAGCAGGGGGTAACACTGAAGCTTTCTTT.

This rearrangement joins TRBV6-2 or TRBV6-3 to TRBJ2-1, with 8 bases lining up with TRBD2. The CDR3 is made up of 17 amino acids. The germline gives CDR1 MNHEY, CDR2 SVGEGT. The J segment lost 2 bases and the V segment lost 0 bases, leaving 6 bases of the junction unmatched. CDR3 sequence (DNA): TGTGCCAGCAGTTACTCTGATGGGACTAGAGCCTACAATGAGCAGTTCTTC. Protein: CASSYSDGTRAYNEQFF.

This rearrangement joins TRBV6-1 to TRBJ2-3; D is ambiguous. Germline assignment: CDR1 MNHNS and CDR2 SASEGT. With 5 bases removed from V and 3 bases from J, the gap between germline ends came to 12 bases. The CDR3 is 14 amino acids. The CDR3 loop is CASSPLGPTDTQYF. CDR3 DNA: TGTGCCAGCAGTCCCCTTGGCCCAACAGATACGCAGTATTTT.

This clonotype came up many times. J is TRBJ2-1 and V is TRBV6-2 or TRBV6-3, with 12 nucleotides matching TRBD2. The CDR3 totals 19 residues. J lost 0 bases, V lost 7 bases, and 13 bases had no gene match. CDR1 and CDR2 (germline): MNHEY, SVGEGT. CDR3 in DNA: TGTGCCAGCATCTCCGGGACTAGCGGGCTCACAAGCTCCTACAATGAGCAGTTCTTC. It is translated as CASISGTSGLTSSYNEQFF.

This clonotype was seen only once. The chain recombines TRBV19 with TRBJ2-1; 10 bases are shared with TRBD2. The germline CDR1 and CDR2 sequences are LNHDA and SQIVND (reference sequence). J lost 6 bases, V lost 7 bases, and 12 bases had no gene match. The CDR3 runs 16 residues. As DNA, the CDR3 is TGTGCCAGTAATCTCCAGGGCCTAGCGGGAGTCAATGAGCAGTTCTTC. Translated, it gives CASNLQGLAGVNEQFF.

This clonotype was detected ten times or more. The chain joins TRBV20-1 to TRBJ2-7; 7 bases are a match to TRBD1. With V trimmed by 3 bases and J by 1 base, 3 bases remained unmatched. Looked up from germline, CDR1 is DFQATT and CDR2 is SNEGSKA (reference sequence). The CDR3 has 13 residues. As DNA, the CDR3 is TGCAGTGCTAGCAGACAGGGTTCCTACGAGCAGTACTTC. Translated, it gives CSASRQGSYEQYF.

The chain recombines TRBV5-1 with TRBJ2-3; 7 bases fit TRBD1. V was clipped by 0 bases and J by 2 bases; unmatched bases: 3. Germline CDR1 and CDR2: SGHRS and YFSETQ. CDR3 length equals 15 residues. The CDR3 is CASSLAGTVTDTQYF. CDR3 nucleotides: TGCGCCAGCAGCTTGGCCGGGACAGTCACAGATACGCAGTATTTT.

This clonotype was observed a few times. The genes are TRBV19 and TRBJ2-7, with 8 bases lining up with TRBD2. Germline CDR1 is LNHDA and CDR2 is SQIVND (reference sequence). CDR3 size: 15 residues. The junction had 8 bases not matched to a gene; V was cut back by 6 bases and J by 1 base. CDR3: CASSSSGSRSYEQYF. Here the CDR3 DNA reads TGTGCCAGTAGCTCAAGCGGGAGTCGTTCCTACGAGCAGTACTTC.

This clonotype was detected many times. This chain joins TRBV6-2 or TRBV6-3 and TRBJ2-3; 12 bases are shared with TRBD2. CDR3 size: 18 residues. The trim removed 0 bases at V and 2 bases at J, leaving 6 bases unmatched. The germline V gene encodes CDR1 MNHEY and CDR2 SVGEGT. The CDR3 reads CASSYSKGLAGLTDTQYF. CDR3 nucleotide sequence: TGTGCCAGCAGTTACTCGAAGGGACTAGCGGGCCTCACAGATACGCAGTATTTT.

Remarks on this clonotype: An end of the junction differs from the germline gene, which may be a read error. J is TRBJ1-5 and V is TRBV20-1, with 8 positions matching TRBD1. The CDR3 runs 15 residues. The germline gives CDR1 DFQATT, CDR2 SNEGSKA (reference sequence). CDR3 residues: CCAEEPRTGNQPQHF. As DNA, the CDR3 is TGCTGTGCTGAGGAACCCCGGACAGGGAATCAGCCCCAGCATTTT.

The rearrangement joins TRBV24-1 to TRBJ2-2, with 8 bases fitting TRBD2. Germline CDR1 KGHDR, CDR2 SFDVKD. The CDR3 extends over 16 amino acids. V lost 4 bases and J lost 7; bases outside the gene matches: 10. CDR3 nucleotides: TGTGCCACCAGTGACCAGCGGGAGCGGGCTGGCGGGGAGCTGTTTTTT. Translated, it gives CATSDQRERAGGELFF.

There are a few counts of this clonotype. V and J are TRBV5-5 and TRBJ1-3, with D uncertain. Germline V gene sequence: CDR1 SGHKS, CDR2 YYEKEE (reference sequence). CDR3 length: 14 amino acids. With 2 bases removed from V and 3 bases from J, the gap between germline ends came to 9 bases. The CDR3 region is CASSLNGIGNTIYF. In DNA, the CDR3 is TGTGCCAGCAGCTTAAACGGAATTGGAAACACCATATATTTT.

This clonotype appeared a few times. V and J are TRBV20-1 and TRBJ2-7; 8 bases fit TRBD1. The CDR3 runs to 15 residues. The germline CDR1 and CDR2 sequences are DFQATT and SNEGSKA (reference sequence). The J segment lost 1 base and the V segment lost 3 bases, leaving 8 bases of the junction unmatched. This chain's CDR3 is CSASTQGAGSYEQYF. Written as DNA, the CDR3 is TGCAGTGCTAGCACGCAGGGGGCTGGATCCTACGAGCAGTACTTC.

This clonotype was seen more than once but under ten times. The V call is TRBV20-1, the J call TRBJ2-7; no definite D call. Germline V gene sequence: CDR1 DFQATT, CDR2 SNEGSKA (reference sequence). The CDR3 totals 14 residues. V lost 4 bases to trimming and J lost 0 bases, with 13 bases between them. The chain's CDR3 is CSAKDPVSSYEQYF. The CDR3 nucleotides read TGCAGTGCTAAGGACCCCGTCAGCTCCTACGAGCAGTACTTC.

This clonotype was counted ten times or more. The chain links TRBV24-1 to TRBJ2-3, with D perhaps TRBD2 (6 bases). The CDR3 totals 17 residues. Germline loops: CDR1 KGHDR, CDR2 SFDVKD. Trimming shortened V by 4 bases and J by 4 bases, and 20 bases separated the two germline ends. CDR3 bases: TGTGCCACCAGTGAACCATCTATGGGGGGACCGGCAGATACGCAGTATTTT. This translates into CATSEPSMGGPADTQYF.

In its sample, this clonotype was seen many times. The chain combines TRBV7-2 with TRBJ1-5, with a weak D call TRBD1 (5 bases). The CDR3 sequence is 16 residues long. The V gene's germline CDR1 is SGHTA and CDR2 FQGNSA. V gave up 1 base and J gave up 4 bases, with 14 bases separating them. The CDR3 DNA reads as TGTGCCAGCAGCTTAGGGGGATTGACAGCAAATCAGCCCCAGCATTTT. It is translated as CASSLGGLTANQPQHF.

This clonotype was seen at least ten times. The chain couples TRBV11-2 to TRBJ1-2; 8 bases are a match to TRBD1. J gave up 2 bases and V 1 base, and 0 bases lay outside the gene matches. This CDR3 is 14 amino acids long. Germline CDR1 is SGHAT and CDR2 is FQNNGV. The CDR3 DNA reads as TGTGCCAGCAGCTTAGGACAGGGGAACTATGGCTACACCTTC. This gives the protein CASSLGQGNYGYTF.

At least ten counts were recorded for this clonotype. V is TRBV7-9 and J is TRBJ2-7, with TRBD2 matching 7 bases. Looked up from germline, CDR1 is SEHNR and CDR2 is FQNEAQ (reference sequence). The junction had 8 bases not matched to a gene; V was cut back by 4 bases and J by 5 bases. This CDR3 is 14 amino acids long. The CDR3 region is CASSSGTISHEQYF. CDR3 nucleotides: TGTGCCAGCAGCTCTGGGACTATTTCCCACGAGCAGTACTTC. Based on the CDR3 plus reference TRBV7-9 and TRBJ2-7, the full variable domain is DTGVSQNPRHKITKRGQNVTFRCDPISEHNRLYWYRQTLGQGPEFLTYFQNEAQLEKSRLLSDRFSAERPKGSFSTLEIQRTEQGDSAMYLCASSSGTISHEQYFGPGTRLTVT.

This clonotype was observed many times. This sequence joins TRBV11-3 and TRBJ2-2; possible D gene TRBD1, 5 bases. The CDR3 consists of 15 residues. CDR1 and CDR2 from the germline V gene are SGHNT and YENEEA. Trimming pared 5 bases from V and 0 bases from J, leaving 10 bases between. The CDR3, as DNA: TGTGCCAGCAGCCGATCGACAGCGAACACCGGGGAGCTGTTTTTT. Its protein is CASSRSTANTGELFF. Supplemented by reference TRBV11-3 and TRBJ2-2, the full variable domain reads EAGVVQSPRYKIIEKKQPVAFWCNPISGHNTLYWYLQNLGQGPELLIRYENEEAVDDSQLPKDRFSAERLKGVDSTLKIQPAELGDSAVYLCASSRSTANTGELFFGEGSRLTVL.